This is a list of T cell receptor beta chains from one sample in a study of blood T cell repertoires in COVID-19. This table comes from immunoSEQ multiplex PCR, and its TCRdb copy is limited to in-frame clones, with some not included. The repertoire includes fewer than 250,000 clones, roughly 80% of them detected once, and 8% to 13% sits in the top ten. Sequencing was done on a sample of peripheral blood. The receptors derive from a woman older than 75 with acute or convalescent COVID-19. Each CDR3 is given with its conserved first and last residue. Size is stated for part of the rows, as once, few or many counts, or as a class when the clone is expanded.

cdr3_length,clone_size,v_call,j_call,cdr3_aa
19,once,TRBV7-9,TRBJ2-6,CASSLVGRPGGSGANVLTF
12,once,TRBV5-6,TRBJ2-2,CASSPGTGELFF
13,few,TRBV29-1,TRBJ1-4,CSGGGSAGEKLFF
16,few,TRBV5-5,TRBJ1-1,CASSFHFWGEVSEAFF
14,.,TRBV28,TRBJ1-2,CASSLGQINYGYTF
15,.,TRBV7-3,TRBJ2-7,CASSPQPGQGYEQYF
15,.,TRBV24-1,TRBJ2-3,CATSSRDRGTDTQYF
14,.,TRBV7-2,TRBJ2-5,CASSLNAGQETQYF
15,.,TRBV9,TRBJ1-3,CASSVATASGNTIYF
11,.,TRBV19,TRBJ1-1,CASSLISEAFF
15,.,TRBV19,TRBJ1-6,CASKLQGAWNSPLHF
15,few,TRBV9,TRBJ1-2,CASTLFSGGNYGYTF